The 7 T cell receptor beta chains below were found in one sample sequenced in a study of CD8+CD57+ T cells in acquired aplastic anemia (dated by TCRdb to about 2018). Flow cytometry had shown CD8+CD57+ cell expansion in the patients selected for sequencing. The sequencing machine was an Illumina HiSeq 2000. TCR beta VDJ combination and CDR3 sequence profiling used genomic DNA as the template. Using fastp trimming at Q25 and MiXCR clonotype assembly, TCRdb reanalyzed the public sequencing data and kept in-frame beta chains. Records with the same CDR3 protein are collapsed into one entry carrying the most frequent genes and DNA. Counted in this sample were around 210,000 distinct CDR3 sequences; 65% of them appeared once. The ten most abundant clones make up 58% of the sample. The sequenced sample was sorted CD4+, CD8+, or CD8+CD57+ T cells (not recorded which) from PBMCs. The receptors shown here come from a human donor with aplastic anemia.

The chain combines TRBV12-3 or TRBV12-4 with TRBJ2-7, with 7 bases matching TRBD2. CDR3 length equals 16 residues. The J segment lost 1 base and the V segment lost 5 bases, leaving 11 bases of the junction unmatched. This CDR3 reads CASSAGGLVVSYEQYF. The CDR3 coding sequence is TGTGCCAGCAGTGCGGGCGGACTAGTGGTATCCTACGAGCAGTACTTC.

The chain joins TRBV7-2 to TRBJ2-1; D ambiguous. The CDR3 has 14 residues. V was cut by 4 bases and J by 4 bases, with 11 bases left in between. Germline CDR1 reads SGHTA; CDR2 reads FQGNSA. Written as DNA, the CDR3 is TGTGCCAGCAGCTCAGACGCCCTTTACAATGAGCAGTTCTTC. It encodes CASSSDALYNEQFF.

The genes are TRBV7-7 and TRBJ2-3; a weak D match, TRBD2 (6 bases). V lost 5 bases, J lost 4 bases, and 22 bases lay in between. Germline-derived CDR1 and CDR2 are SSHAT and FNYEAQ (reference sequence). This CDR3 comprises 17 residues. The CDR3 spells CASSLHRPGESADTQYF. CDR3 bases: TGTGCCAGCAGCCTCCACCGCCCGGGGGAGAGCGCAGATACGCAGTATTTT. The full variable domain, with the rest looked up from reference TRBV7-7 and TRBJ2-3, is GAGVSQSPRYKVTKRGQDVTLRCDPISSHATLYWYQQALGQGPEFLTYFNYEAQPDKSGLPSDRFSAERPEGSISTLTIQRTEQRDSAMYRCASSLHRPGESADTQYFGPGTRLTVL.

The rearrangement joins TRBV3-1 to TRBJ2-3, with 9 nucleotides matching TRBD2. The germline CDR1 and CDR2 sequences are LGHDT and YNNKEL (reference sequence). The CDR3 runs to 15 residues. V shed 6 bases and J 5 bases; nucleotides not matched to a gene: 9. The CDR3 DNA follows: TGTGCCAGCAGACCGGGCGGGGGGGCCGGAGATACGCAGTATTTT. The encoded protein is CASRPGGGAGDTQYF.

This rearrangement joins TRBV5-1 to TRBJ1-6, with D perhaps matching TRBD1 (5 bases). The germline V gene encodes CDR1 SGHRS and CDR2 YFSETQ. Trimming took 2 bases from V and 10 from J, leaving 13 bases between them. CDR3 length equals 14 residues. DNA of the CDR3: TGCGCCAGCAGCTTTACAGGCCCGGGGTCACCCCTCCACTTT. Amino acid sequence: CASSFTGPGSPLHF.

The J gene is TRBJ1-2, the V gene TRBV5-1, with 7 bases fitting TRBD1. Germline trimming cut 0 bases from V and 2 bases from J; bases unmatched to any gene: 1. Germline V gene sequence: CDR1 SGHRS, CDR2 YFSETQ. CDR3 length equals 14 residues. The chain's CDR3 is CASSLAGQNYGYTF. CDR3 DNA: TGCGCCAGCAGCTTGGCGGGACAGAACTATGGCTACACCTTC.

V is TRBV2 and J is TRBJ2-7, with D possibly TRBD2 on 6 matching bases. Trimming stripped 0 bases from V and 9 bases from J, with 21 bases between. This CDR3 region has 16 residues. Germline V gene lookup returns CDR1 SNHLY and CDR2 FYNNEI. DNA for the CDR3: TGTGCCAGCAGTGAAGCGGGGCGGGACTTCAACGAAAGGCAGTACTTC. Protein: CASSEAGRDFNERQYF.